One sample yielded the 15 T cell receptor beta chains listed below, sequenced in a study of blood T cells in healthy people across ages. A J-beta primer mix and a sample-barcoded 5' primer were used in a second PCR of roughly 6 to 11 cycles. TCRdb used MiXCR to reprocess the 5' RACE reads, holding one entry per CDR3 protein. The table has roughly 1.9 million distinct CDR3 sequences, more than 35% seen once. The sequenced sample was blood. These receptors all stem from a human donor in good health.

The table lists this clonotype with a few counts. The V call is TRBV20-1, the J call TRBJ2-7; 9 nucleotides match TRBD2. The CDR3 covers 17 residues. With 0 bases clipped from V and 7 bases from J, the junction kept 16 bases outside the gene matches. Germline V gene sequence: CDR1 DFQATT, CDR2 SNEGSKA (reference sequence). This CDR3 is CSARDVRAGGPLEEQYF. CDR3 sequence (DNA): TGCAGTGCTAGAGATGTCAGGGCGGGGGGGCCCCTGGAGGAGCAGTACTTC.

This CDR3 is CSVGQLYEQYF. As DNA, the CDR3 is TGCAGCGTAGGACAGCTCTACGAGCAGTACTTC. The V call is TRBV29-1, the J call TRBJ2-7; the D gene is possibly TRBD1 (6 bases). Deletions cut 6 bases from V and 3 bases from J, with 9 bases between. This CDR3 comprises 11 residues. The germline V gene encodes CDR1 SQVTM and CDR2 ANQGSEA.

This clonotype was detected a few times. CDR3 sequence (DNA): TGTGCCAGCATGGGGAATGAAAAACTGTTTTTT. Protein product: CASMGNEKLFF. This rearrangement joins TRBV6-6 to TRBJ1-4; D not certain. The CDR3 covers 11 residues. Trimming took off 7 bases at V and 5 bases at J, with 5 bases between the two ends. Germline values: CDR1 MNHNY, CDR2 SVGAGI (reference sequence).

CDR3 sequence: CASSFPSNTQYF. The DNA for the CDR3 is TGTGCCAGCAGTTTCCCATCGAATACGCAGTATTTT. The V call is TRBV12-3 or TRBV12-4, the J call TRBJ2-3; the D is unclear. Trimming pared 3 bases from V and 7 bases from J, leaving 8 bases between. The CDR3 spans 12 residues.

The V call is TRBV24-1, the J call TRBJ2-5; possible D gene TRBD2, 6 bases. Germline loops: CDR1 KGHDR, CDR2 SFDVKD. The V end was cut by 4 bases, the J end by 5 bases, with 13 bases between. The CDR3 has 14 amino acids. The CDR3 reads CATSDTGAGETQYF. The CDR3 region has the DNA TGTGCCACCAGTGACACCGGGGCGGGGGAGACCCAGTACTTC.

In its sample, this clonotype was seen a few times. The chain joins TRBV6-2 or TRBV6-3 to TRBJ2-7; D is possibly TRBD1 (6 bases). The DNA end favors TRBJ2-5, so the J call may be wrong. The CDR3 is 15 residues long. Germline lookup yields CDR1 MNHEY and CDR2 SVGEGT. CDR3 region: CASSREGVDEETQYF. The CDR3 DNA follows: TGTGCCAGCAGTCGAGAGGGGGTGGACGAGGAGACCCAGTACTTC.

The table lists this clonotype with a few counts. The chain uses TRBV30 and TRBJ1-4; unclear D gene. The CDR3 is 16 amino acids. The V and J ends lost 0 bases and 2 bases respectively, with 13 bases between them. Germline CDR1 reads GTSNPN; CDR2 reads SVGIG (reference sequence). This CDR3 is CAWSVGGRATNEKLFF. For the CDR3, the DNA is TGTGCCTGGAGTGTGGGAGGGCGTGCGACTAATGAAAAACTGTTTTTT.

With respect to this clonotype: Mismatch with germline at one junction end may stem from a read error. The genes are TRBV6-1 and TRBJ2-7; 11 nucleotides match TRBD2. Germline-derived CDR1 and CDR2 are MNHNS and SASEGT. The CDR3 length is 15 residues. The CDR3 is CASRVLAGDSYAQYF. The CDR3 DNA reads TGTGCCAGCAGAGTACTAGCGGGGGACTCCTACGCGCAGTACTTC.

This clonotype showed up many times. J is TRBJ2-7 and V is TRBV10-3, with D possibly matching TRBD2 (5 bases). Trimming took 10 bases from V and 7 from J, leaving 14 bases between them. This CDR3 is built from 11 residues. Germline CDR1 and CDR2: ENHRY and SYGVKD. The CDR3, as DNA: TGTGCCACCGCTAGCACGGGGGAGCAGTACTTC. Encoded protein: CATASTGEQYF.

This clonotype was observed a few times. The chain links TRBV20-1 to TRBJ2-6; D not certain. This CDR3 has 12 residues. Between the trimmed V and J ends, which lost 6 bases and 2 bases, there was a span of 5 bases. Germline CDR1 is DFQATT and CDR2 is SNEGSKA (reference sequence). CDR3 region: CSATPGANVLTF. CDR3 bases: TGCAGTGCCACCCCTGGGGCCAACGTCCTGACTTTC.

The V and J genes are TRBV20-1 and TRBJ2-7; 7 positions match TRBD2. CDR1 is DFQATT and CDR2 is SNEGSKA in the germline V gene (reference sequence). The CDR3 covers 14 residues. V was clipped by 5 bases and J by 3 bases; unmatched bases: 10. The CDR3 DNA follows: TGCAGTGCTTCCCAGAGCGGGGATAACTACGAGCAGTACTTC. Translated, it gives CSASQSGDNYEQYF.

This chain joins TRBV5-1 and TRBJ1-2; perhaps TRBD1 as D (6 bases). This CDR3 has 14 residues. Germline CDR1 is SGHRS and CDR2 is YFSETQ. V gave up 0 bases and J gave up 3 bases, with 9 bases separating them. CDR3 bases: TGCGCCAGCAGCTTGGCCCACAGGGACTATGGCTACACCTTC. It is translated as CASSLAHRDYGYTF. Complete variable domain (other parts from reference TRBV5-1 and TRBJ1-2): KAGVTQTPRYLIKTRGQQVTLSCSPISGHRSVSWYQQTPGQGLQFLFEYFSETQRNKGNFPGRFSGRQFSNSRSEMNVSTLELGDSALYLCASSLAHRDYGYTFGSGTRLTVV.

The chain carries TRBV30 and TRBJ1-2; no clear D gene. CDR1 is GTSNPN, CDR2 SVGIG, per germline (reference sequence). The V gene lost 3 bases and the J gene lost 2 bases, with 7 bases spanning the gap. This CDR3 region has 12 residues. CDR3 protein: CAWSIANYGYTF. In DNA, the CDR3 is TGTGCCTGGAGCATAGCGAACTATGGCTACACCTTC.

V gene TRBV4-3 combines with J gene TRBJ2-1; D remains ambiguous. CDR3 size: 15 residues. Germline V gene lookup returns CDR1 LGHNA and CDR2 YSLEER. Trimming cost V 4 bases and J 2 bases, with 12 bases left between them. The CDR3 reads CASSLRNPAYNEQFF. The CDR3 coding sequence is TGCGCCAGCAGCCTAAGGAACCCAGCCTACAATGAGCAGTTCTTC.

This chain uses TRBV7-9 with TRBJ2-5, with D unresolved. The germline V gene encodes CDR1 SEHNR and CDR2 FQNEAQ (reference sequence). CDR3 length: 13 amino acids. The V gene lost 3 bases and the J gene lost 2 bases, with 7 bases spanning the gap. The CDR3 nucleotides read TGTGCCAGCAGCTTTCACGGGCAAGAGACCCAGTACTTC. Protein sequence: CASSFHGQETQYF.